A selection of T cell receptor beta chains follows, all from one sample in a study of blood T cell repertoires in COVID-19. Profiling relied on immunoSEQ multiplex PCR, and the TCRdb table lists in-frame clones only, not all of them. Found here are under 300,000 clones, approximately 86% of them singletons; the top ten hold 0.8%. Sequenced material: peripheral blood. These receptors were taken from a woman aged 30 to 39 with acute or convalescent COVID-19. Each CDR3 is given with its conserved first and last residue. The order of the fields is CDR3 DNA, CDR3 protein, clone size, V gene, D gene, J gene. The D gene is left open where the match is weak. For some rows the clone size is stated as once, few or many, or as a class when expanded; others skip it.

cdr3_nt: TGTGCCAGCAGCCAAGAAGCTAGCGCCCCAATGGGTGAGCAGTTCTTC
cdr3_aa: CASSQEASAPMGEQFF
clone_size: .
v_call: TRBV3-1/TRBV3-2
d_call: .
j_call: TRBJ2-1

cdr3_nt: TGTGCCAGTAGTAGAGGGGGTGGAGAGACCCAGTACTTC
cdr3_aa: CASSRGGGETQYF
clone_size: .
v_call: TRBV19
d_call: .
j_call: TRBJ2-5

cdr3_nt: TGTGCCAGCAATGGCGGGAGTGGAACAGATACGCAGTATTTT
cdr3_aa: CASNGGSGTDTQYF
clone_size: medium-sized
v_call: TRBV9
d_call: TRBD2
j_call: TRBJ2-3

cdr3_nt: TGTGCCAGCAGTTTCGGAACAGGGGAAAACATTCAGTACTTC
cdr3_aa: CASSFGTGENIQYF
clone_size: .
v_call: TRBV28
d_call: TRBD1
j_call: TRBJ2-4

cdr3_nt: TGTGCCAGCAGCCCAGGGACTAGGAAGGACAATGAGCAGTTCTTC
cdr3_aa: CASSPGTRKDNEQFF
clone_size: once
v_call: TRBV11-3
d_call: TRBD2
j_call: TRBJ2-1

cdr3_nt: TGCGCCAGCAGCCAAGACCGGGGACAGGGGACTGGCTACACCTTC
cdr3_aa: CASSQDRGQGTGYTF
clone_size: .
v_call: TRBV4-3
d_call: TRBD1
j_call: TRBJ1-2

cdr3_nt: TGTGCCAGCAGCGGACAGGGCAGCACAGATACGCAGTATTTT
cdr3_aa: CASSGQGSTDTQYF
clone_size: .
v_call: TRBV5-4
d_call: TRBD1
j_call: TRBJ2-3

cdr3_nt: TGTGCTAGTGCTCTGGGTTTGGGCGAGCAGTTCTTC
cdr3_aa: CASALGLGEQFF
clone_size: few
v_call: TRBV12-5
d_call: .
j_call: TRBJ2-1

cdr3_nt: TGCGCCAGCAGCGCCGGGGGGGGCGCGCACACCGGGGAGCTGTTTTTT
cdr3_aa: CASSAGGGAHTGELFF
clone_size: .
v_call: TRBV4-3
d_call: TRBD2
j_call: TRBJ2-2

cdr3_nt: TGTGCCAGCAGCTACCGGGTAACGTGGGCGGGTATGAATGAGCAGTTCTTC
cdr3_aa: CASSYRVTWAGMNEQFF
clone_size: .
v_call: TRBV7-2
d_call: .
j_call: TRBJ2-1

cdr3_nt: TGTGCCTGGAATCTCGGACAGGGTGATCAGCCCCAGCATTTT
cdr3_aa: CAWNLGQGDQPQHF
clone_size: .
v_call: TRBV30
d_call: TRBD1
j_call: TRBJ1-5

cdr3_nt: TGTGCCAGCAGTTACTCGGACGGCCCTACGGGGGAGACCCAGTACTTC
cdr3_aa: CASSYSDGPTGETQYF
clone_size: .
v_call: TRBV6-5
d_call: .
j_call: TRBJ2-5

cdr3_nt: TGTGCCAGCAGCTTGTATGGTAGCGACCAAGAGACCCAGTACTTC
cdr3_aa: CASSLYGSDQETQYF
clone_size: .
v_call: TRBV7-8
d_call: .
j_call: TRBJ2-5

cdr3_nt: TGTGCCAGCAGTGACCCGGGACAGGGATCCTACGAGCAGTACTTC
cdr3_aa: CASSDPGQGSYEQYF
clone_size: .
v_call: TRBV27
d_call: TRBD1
j_call: TRBJ2-7

cdr3_nt: TGTGCCAGCAGTTCCGGGGTTTTTGGAAACACCATATATTTT
cdr3_aa: CASSSGVFGNTIYF
clone_size: .
v_call: TRBV27
d_call: .
j_call: TRBJ1-3

cdr3_nt: TGTGCCAGCAGCTTAGCCCGACAGGGGCCCCTCTATGGCTACACCTTC
cdr3_aa: CASSLARQGPLYGYTF
clone_size: .
v_call: TRBV7-9
d_call: TRBD1
j_call: TRBJ1-2